These 8 T cell receptor beta chains came from one sample sequenced in a study of cytomegalovirus exposure and HLA in healthy donors. PCR employed 60 Vbeta and 13 Jbeta primers. Libraries were prepared by immunoSEQ multiplex PCR; TCRdb keeps only in-frame clonotypes and omits some of them. The repertoire shows about 110,000 clones; the top ten hold 0.59%. What was sequenced was PBMCs. Receptors originate from a man aged 45 to 65 in good health and CMV-seronegative.

The rearrangement uses TRBV7-2 and TRBJ2-1; 10 nucleotides line up with TRBD1. V trimming: 4 bases; J trimming: 12 bases; junction bases outside the gene matches: 9. The V gene's germline CDR1 is SGHTA and CDR2 FQGNSA. The CDR3 consists of 14 residues. CDR3 amino acids: CASSSQTGGRAQFF. For the CDR3, the DNA is TGTGCCAGCAGCTCCCAGACAGGGGGCAGAGCGCAGTTCTTC.

The chain carries TRBV5-1 and TRBJ2-3, with TRBD2 as a possible D gene (5 bases). Germline lookup yields CDR1 SGHRS and CDR2 YFSETQ. Trimming took off 4 bases at V and 2 bases at J, with 11 bases between the two ends. The CDR3 loop spans 14 amino acids. The CDR3 is CASSPGLVTDTQYF. Here the CDR3 DNA reads TGCGCCAGCAGCCCCGGACTCGTCACAGATACGCAGTATTTT.

As DNA, the CDR3 is TGTGCCAGCTCATCCGGGGTCTTCTCCTACAATGAGCAGTTCTTC. This codes for CASSSGVFSYNEQFF. This sequence joins TRBV18 and TRBJ2-1; possibly TRBD2 for D (5 bases). The V end lost 5 bases, the J end lost 0 bases, and 11 bases lay between the germline ends. Germline loops: CDR1 KGHSH, CDR2 LQKENI. CDR3 length equals 15 residues.

The V gene is TRBV14, the J gene TRBJ2-7; D remains unclear. Trimming cost V 1 base and J 7 bases, with 14 bases left between them. CDR1 is SGHDN and CDR2 is FVKESK in the germline V gene. CDR3 length: 14 amino acids. CDR3 sequence (DNA): TGTGCCAGCAGCCAAGTTGGCTGGGCCCGGGAGCAGTACTTC. Translation: CASSQVGWAREQYF.

The rearrangement uses TRBV9 and TRBJ2-2, with 9 nucleotides matching TRBD2. With V trimmed by 4 bases and J by 3 bases, 4 bases remained unmatched. This CDR3 has 15 amino acids. Germline CDR1 reads SGDLS; CDR2 reads YYNGEE. The CDR3 DNA sequence: TGTGCCAGCAGCATTAGCGGGGGTGACACCGGGGAGCTGTTTTTT. It yields the protein CASSISGGDTGELFF.

The chain recombines TRBV6-6 with TRBJ1-4; D is perhaps TRBD1 (6 bases). The germline gives CDR1 MNHNY, CDR2 SVGAGI (reference sequence). CDR3 length: 13 amino acids. The V and J ends lost 10 bases and 0 bases respectively, with 9 bases between them. This chain's CDR3 is CATRTATNEKLFF. DNA of the CDR3: TGTGCCACCAGGACAGCAACTAATGAAAAACTGTTTTTT.

This chain links TRBV9 with TRBJ2-7; maybe TRBD2 (5 bases). Trimming took off 3 bases at V and 4 bases at J, with 11 bases between the two ends. The CDR3 spans 13 residues. The germline gives CDR1 SGDLS, CDR2 YYNGEE. CDR3 protein: CASSGNTSYEQYF. The DNA of the CDR3 is TGTGCCAGCAGCGGTAATACTAGTTACGAGCAGTACTTC.

This chain connects TRBV4-3 to TRBJ2-3; TRBD2 is a possible D gene (5 bases). The CDR3 length is 18 residues. The V gene lost 4 bases and the J gene lost 4 bases, with 24 bases spanning the gap. Germline-derived CDR1 and CDR2 are LGHNA and YSLEER. CDR3 sequence (DNA): TGCGCCAGCAGCCCCGCCTTAGGGAGCGGCCTCAGAGCAGATACGCAGTATTTT. As protein: CASSPALGSGLRADTQYF.